The source of this T cell receptor (beta chain) is a study of glioma-infiltrating T cells after dendritic cell vaccination. Study-level information: Monocyte-derived dendritic cells, cultured approximately 7 days with IL-4 and GM-CSF, were pulsed with autologous tumor lysate.

Germline V gives CDR1 KGHSH, CDR2 LQKENI. This CDR3 spans 15 amino acids. The junction had 8 bases not matched to a gene; V was cut back by 1 base and J by 10 bases. Study-level points and caveats: Complete blood and tumor specimen sets were limited to few patients. Higher TCR clonality did not directly relate to longer survival.

Notes on this clone: Its antigen is undetermined.

The immunoSEQ assay amplified TCRB CDR3 from up to roughly 2 ug DNA. Generated by immunoSEQ multiplex PCR, the TCRdb table keeps only in-frame clones and is missing some. This sample has under 70,000 clones; around 83% occur once, and the top ten carry less than 9.5%. This clonotype originated in a human donor with glioblastoma. This sample comprised blood, obtained before dendritic cell vaccination. This chain joins TRBV18 and TRBJ2-1, with 9 bases lining up with TRBD1. The CDR3 loop reads CASSPLDRGVSEQFF. The CDR3 bases are TGTGCCAGCTCACCACTGGACAGGGGAGTTAGCGAGCAGTTCTTC.